One TCR beta chain is described in this entry. The data were taken from a study of blood T cell repertoires in COVID-19. As for the study in general: Italy, Spain and the United States were the sources of the convalescent and acute COVID-19 samples. Nucleic acid was either cDNA or gDNA, and it came from T cells, B-cell-depleted T cells, or PBMCs.

Data came from immunoSEQ multiplex PCR; TCRdb stores just in-frame clones and leaves some out. The profile shows around 200,000 clones, over 80% of them singletons. Before being deemed recovered, Cohort 3 donors had two negative PCRs, clearance, or symptom resolution. Looked up from germline, CDR1 is SGHAT and CDR2 is FQNNGV. This CDR3 has 17 amino acids. V was clipped by 1 base and J by 0 bases, with 13 bases between them. The source is a man aged 30-40 years who had recovered from COVID-19. The sequenced material came from PBMCs or T cells enriched from blood (not recorded which). This chain uses TRBV11-2 with TRBJ2-1; the D is unclear. The CDR3 loop reads CASSLGVQKASYNEQFF. The CDR3 DNA reads TGTGCCAGCAGCTTAGGCGTACAGAAGGCCTCCTACAATGAGCAGTTCTTC.